Presented here are 14 T cell receptor beta chains from one specimen sequenced in a study of blood T cell repertoires in COVID-19. The method was immunoSEQ multiplex PCR; TCRdb's version includes in-frame clones alone and lacks a portion of them. The sample includes roughly 160,000 clones, about four fifths of them seen just once. The source material was peripheral blood. The receptors shown here come from a man in his 70s with active or convalescent COVID-19.

This clone was counted only a few times. Here the CDR3 DNA reads TGTGCCAGCAGCTTGGCAGGGGTTAGGGAAAAACTGTTTTTT. Its protein product is CASSLAGVREKLFF. This chain connects TRBV5-4 to TRBJ1-4, with a tentative D call TRBD1 (6 bases). Trimming removed 0 bases at V and 8 bases at J, with 11 bases between. Looked up from germline, CDR1 is SGHNT and CDR2 is YYREEE (reference sequence). This CDR3 is 14 amino acids long.

The J gene is TRBJ1-3, the V gene TRBV7-8, with D uncertain. The CDR3 is 14 amino acids. CDR1 and CDR2 from the germline V gene are SGHVS and FQNEAQ. Trimming pared 3 bases from V and 2 bases from J, leaving 8 bases between. CDR3 nucleotides: TGTGCCAGCAGCTTCGGCGAGGCTGGAAACACCATATATTTT. Amino acids: CASSFGEAGNTIYF.

This sequence joins TRBV18 and TRBJ1-1, with D unclear. The CDR3 has 11 residues. Trimming shortened V by 6 bases and J by 3 bases, and 5 bases separated the two germline ends. Germline V CDR1 and CDR2: KGHSH, LQKENI. The CDR3 protein is CASSSDTEAFF. Written as DNA, the CDR3 is TGTGCCAGCTCGTCGGACACTGAAGCTTTCTTT.

The chain carries TRBV5-1 and TRBJ1-3; 8 bases agree with TRBD1. Germline lookup yields CDR1 SGHRS and CDR2 YFSETQ. There are 15 residues in the CDR3. Losses at the gene ends were 5 bases for V and 2 bases for J; bases not matched to a gene: 6. This CDR3 reads CASRPTGDPGNTIYF. In DNA, the CDR3 is TGCGCCAGCAGACCGACAGGGGACCCTGGAAACACCATATATTTT.

The rearrangement joins TRBV5-1 to TRBJ2-1; tentatively, D is TRBD1 (7 bases). The germline CDR1 and CDR2 sequences are SGHRS and YFSETQ. The CDR3 sequence is 12 residues long. The germline V and J ends were trimmed by 6 bases and 8 bases, with 12 bases remaining between them. CDR3 sequence (DNA): TGCGCCAGCACCCGCAGGGGGGATGAGCAGTTCTTC. This sequence encodes CASTRRGDEQFF. Combining the CDR3 with reference TRBV5-1 and TRBJ2-1 gives the whole variable domain KAGVTQTPRYLIKTRGQQVTLSCSPISGHRSVSWYQQTPGQGLQFLFEYFSETQRNKGNFPGRFSGRQFSNSRSEMNVSTLELGDSALYLCASTRRGDEQFFGPGTRLTVL.

V is TRBV4-3 and J is TRBJ1-2; TRBD1 matches 10 bases. The CDR3 has 16 residues. V lost 0 bases and J lost 6; bases outside the gene matches: 7. Germline V gene data show CDR1 as LGHNA and CDR2 as YSLEER. The CDR3 DNA sequence: TGCGCCAGCAGCCAAGATAGGGGACAGGGGTCCCATGGCTACACCTTC. This encodes CASSQDRGQGSHGYTF.

This rearrangement joins TRBV18 to TRBJ1-1, with no clear D. Germline V CDR1 and CDR2: KGHSH, LQKENI. V gave up 0 bases and J gave up 1 base, with 9 bases separating them. The CDR3 sequence is 15 residues long. The CDR3 loop is CASSPPITENTEAFF. The DNA for the CDR3 is TGTGCCAGCTCACCACCGATTACAGAGAACACTGAAGCTTTCTTT.

This clone was seen once. The chain uses TRBV5-1 and TRBJ1-3; 12 bases match TRBD1. In germline, CDR1 is SGHRS, CDR2 YFSETQ. Trimming at V came to 5 bases and at J to 3 bases, leaving 6 bases not matched to a gene. The CDR3 is 16 amino acids. As DNA, the CDR3 is TGCGCCAGCAGACAGGGACAGGGGGCATATGGAAACACCATATATTTT. Translation: CASRQGQGAYGNTIYF.

For the CDR3, the DNA is TGTGCCTGGAGTGTACCCCCCGGGACTAGCGGGTCCTACGAGCAGTACTTC. Translation: CAWSVPPGTSGSYEQYF. V gene TRBV30 combines with J gene TRBJ2-7; 12 nucleotides line up with TRBD2. Looked up from germline, CDR1 is GTSNPN and CDR2 is SVGIG (reference sequence). The length of the CDR3 is 17 residues. With V trimmed by 0 bases and J by 1 base, 7 bases remained unmatched.

This chain uses TRBV10-3 with TRBJ1-6, with 10 bases fitting TRBD1. V gave up 3 bases and J gave up 9 bases; unmatched junction bases: 5. The CDR3 sequence is 15 residues long. Looked up from germline, CDR1 is ENHRY and CDR2 is SYGVKD. CDR3 loop: CAISDWGQGSSPLHF. CDR3 bases: TGTGCCATCAGTGATTGGGGACAGGGGAGTTCACCCCTCCACTTT.

This clone was observed a few times. The chain combines TRBV15 with TRBJ2-1, with 14 bases identical to TRBD2. Germline-derived CDR1 and CDR2 are LNHNV and YYDKDF (reference sequence). The trim removed 0 bases at V and 7 bases at J, leaving 5 bases unmatched. There are 17 residues in the CDR3. CDR3 sequence (DNA): TGTGCCACCAGCAGAGATCGACTAGCGGGAGGGTTGAATGAGCAGTTCTTC. Translating it yields CATSRDRLAGGLNEQFF.

CDR3 sequence reads: CASSPGLSGGETQYF. CDR3 sequence (DNA): TGCGCCAGCAGCCCGGGACTCTCGGGTGGGGAGACCCAGTACTTC. The genes are TRBV5-1 and TRBJ2-5, with TRBD2 as a possible D gene (6 bases). CDR3 length: 15 residues. V was shortened by 4 bases and J by 5 bases, with 18 bases between the two germline ends. Germline loops: CDR1 SGHRS, CDR2 YFSETQ.

This rearrangement joins TRBV7-9 to TRBJ1-1; tentatively, D is TRBD1 (5 bases). Germline CDR1 SEHNR, CDR2 FQNEAQ (reference sequence). The V end was cut by 5 bases, the J end by 0 bases, with 13 bases between. CDR3 length equals 15 residues. The DNA for the CDR3 is TGTGCCAGCAGCCCCATTAGGGGCCTGAACACTGAAGCTTTCTTT. Translating it yields CASSPIRGLNTEAFF.

The J gene is TRBJ2-7, the V gene TRBV7-3, with TRBD1 matching over 11 bases. The CDR3 is 16 amino acids. In germline, CDR1 is SGHTA, CDR2 FQGTGA. V trimming: 5 bases; J trimming: 1 base; junction bases outside the gene matches: 7. Here the CDR3 DNA reads TGTGCCAGCAGCATCACCGGGACAGGGGGATCCTACGAGCAGTACTTC. Its protein product is CASSITGTGGSYEQYF.